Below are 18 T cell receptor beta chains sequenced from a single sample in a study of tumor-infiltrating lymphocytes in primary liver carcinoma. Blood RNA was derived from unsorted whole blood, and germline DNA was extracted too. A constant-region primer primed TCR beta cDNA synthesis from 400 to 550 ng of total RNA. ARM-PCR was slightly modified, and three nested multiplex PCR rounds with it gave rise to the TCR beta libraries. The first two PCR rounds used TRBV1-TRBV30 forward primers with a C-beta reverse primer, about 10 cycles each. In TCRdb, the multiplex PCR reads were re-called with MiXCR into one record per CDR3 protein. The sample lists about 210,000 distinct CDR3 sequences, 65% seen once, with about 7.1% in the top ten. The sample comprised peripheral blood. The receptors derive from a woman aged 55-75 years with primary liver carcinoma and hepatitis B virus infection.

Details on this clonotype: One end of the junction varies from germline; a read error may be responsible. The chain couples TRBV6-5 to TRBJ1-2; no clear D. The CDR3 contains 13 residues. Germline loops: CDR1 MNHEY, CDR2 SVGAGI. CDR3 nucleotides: TGTGTCAGCAGTTGCGAAGGTTTGGTCGGCTACACCTTC. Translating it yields CVSSCEGLVGYTF.

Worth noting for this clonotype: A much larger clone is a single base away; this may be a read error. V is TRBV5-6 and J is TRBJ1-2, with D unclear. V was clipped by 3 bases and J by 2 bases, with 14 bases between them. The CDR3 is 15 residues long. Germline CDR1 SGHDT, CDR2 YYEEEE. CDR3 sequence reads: CASSSELGLNYGYTF. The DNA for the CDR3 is TGTGCCAGCAGCTCGGAACTCGGCCTGAACTATGGCTACACCTTC.

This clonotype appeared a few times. The CDR3 bases are TGTGCCAGCAGTTTCTTAGCGGGGAGCAACTACGAGCAGTACTTC. Its protein is CASSFLAGSNYEQYF. The J gene is TRBJ2-7, the V gene TRBV28; 8 bases map to TRBD2. CDR1 and CDR2 (germline): MDHEN, SYDVKM. Trimming took 3 bases from V and 3 from J; bases not matched to a gene: 7. The CDR3 covers 15 residues.

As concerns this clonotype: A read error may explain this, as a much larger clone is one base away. The CDR3 region is CARSEFGRADQPQHF. The CDR3 DNA follows: TGTGCCAGAAGTGAATTTGGCAGGGCTGATCAGCCCCAGCATTTT. The chain has TRBV6-1 and TRBJ1-5; possibly TRBD1 for D (5 bases). Germline assignment: CDR1 MNHNS and CDR2 SASEGT. The CDR3 is 15 amino acids.

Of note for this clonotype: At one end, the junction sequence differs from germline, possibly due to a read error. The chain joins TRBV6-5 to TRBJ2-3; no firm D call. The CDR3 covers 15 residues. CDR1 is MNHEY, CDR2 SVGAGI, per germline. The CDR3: CGSSEATRGTDTQYF. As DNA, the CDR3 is TGTGGCAGCAGCGAAGCGACAAGGGGCACAGATACGCAGTATTTT.

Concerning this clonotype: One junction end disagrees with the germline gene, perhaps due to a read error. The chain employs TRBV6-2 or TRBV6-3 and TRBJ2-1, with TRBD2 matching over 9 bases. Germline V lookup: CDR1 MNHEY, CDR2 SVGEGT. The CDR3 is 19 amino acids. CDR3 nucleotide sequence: TGTGCCTGCAGTTACTTCAGAACCCCCCGCGGGAGGGCCAATAATGAGCAGTTCTTC. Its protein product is CACSYFRTPRGRANNEQFF.

The CDR3 bases are TGTGCTAGTGGCATCTCCCTGGACACAGAAGAGACCCAGTACTTC. This translates into CASGISLDTEETQYF. The chain combines TRBV12-5 with TRBJ2-5, with D possibly matching TRBD1 (5 bases). There are 15 residues in the CDR3. Trimming took off 6 bases at V and 3 bases at J, with 17 bases between the two ends. CDR1 is LGHNT, CDR2 FRNRAP, per germline. Complete variable domain (other parts from reference TRBV12-5 and TRBJ2-5): DARVTQTPRHKVTEMGQEVTMRCQPILGHNTVFWYRQTMMQGLELLAYFRNRAPLDDSGMPKDRFSAEMPDATLATLKIQPSEPRDSAVYFCASGISLDTEETQYFGPGTRLLVL.

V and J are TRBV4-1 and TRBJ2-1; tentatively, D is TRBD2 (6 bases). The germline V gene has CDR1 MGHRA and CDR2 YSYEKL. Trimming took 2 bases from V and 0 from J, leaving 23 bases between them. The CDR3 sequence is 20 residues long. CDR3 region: CASSQRGSVGGLSSYNEQFF. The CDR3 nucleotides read TGCGCCAGCAGCCAACGGGGTAGCGTTGGAGGACTAAGCTCCTACAATGAGCAGTTCTTC.

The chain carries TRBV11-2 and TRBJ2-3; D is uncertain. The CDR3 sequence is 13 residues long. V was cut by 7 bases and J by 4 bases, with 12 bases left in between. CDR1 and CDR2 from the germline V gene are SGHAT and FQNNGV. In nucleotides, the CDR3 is TGTGCCAGCAAGTGTGGTAACGCAGATACGCAGTATTTT. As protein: CASKCGNADTQYF.

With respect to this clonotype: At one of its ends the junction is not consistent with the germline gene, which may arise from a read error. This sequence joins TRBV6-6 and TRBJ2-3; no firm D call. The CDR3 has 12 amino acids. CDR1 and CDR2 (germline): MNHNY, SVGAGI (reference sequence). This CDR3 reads CAGAGSIDTQYF. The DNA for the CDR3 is TGTGCCGGCGCCGGCAGCATAGATACGCAGTATTTT.

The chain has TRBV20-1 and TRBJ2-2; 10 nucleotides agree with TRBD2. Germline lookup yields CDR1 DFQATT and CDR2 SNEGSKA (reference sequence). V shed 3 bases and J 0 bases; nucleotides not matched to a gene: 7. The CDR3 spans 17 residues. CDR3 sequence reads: CSARVLAGGPNTGELFF. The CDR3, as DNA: TGCAGTGCTAGGGTTTTAGCGGGAGGCCCGAACACCGGGGAGCTGTTTTTT.

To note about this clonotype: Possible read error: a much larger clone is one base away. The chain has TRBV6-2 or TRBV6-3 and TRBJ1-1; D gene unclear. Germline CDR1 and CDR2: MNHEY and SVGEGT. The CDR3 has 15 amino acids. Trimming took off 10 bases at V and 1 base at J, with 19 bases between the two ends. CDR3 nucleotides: TGTGCCAACACCGTTACCGGCCGGCGGAACACTGAAGCTTTCTTT. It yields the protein CANTVTGRRNTEAFF.

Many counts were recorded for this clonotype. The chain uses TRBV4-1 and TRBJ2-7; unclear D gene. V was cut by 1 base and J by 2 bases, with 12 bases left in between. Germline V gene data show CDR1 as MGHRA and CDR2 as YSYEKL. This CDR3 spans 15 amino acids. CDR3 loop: CASSQVPQLTYEQYF. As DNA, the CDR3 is TGCGCCAGCAGCCAAGTCCCCCAACTAACCTACGAGCAGTACTTC.

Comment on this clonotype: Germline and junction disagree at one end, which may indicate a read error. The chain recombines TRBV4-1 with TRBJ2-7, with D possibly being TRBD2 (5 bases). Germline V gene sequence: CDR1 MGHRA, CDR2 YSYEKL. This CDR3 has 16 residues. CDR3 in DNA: TGCGCCAGCAGCCAAGGCTTTTCAGCGGTCTCCTACGAGAAGTACTTC. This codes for CASSQGFSAVSYEKYF.

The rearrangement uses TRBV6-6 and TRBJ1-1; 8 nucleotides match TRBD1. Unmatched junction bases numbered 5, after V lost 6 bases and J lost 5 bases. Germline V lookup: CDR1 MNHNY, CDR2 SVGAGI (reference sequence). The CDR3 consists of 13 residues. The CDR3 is CASSQGAKTEAFF. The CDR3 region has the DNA TGTGCCAGCAGCCAGGGGGCGAAGACTGAAGCTTTCTTT.

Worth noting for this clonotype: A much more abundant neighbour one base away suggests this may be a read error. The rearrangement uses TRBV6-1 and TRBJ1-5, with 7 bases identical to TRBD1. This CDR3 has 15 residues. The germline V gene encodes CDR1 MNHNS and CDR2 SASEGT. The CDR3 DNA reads TGTGCCGGCAGTATCCGACAGGGCGGCAATCAGCCCCAGCATTTT. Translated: CAGSIRQGGNQPQHF.

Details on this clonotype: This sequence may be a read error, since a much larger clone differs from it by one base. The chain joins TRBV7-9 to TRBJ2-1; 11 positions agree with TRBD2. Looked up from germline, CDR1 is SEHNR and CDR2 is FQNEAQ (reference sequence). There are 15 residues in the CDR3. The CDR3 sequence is CASSAGLAVYNERFF. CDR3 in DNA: TGTGCCAGCAGCGCGGGACTAGCGGTATACAATGAGCGGTTCTTC.

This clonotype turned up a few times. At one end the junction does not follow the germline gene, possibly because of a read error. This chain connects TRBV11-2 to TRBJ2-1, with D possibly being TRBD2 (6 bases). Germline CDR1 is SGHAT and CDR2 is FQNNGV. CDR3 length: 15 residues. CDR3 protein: CAGSSLAGTYNEQFF. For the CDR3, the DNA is TGTGCCGGCAGCTCACTAGCCGGCACCTACAATGAGCAGTTCTTC.